Listed below are T cell receptor beta chains from one sample, sequenced in a study of T cell responses to AZD1222 COVID-19 vaccine. The table came from immunoSEQ multiplex PCR; TCRdb's copy has only in-frame clones and leaves some out. The sample contains approximately 110,000 clones, approximately 90% of which appear only once. The sample here was peripheral blood, taken on day 0 of AZD1222 vaccination. The receptors originated from an adult in good health. Both conserved end residues are part of each CDR3.

v_gene: TRBV7-9
j_gene: TRBJ1-2
CDR3aa: CASSGLGVLYGYTF

v_gene: TRBV27
j_gene: TRBJ2-7
CDR3aa: CASRDPFSEQYF

v_gene: TRBV6-2/TRBV6-3
j_gene: TRBJ2-2
CDR3aa: CASSYPVLGAGELFF

v_gene: TRBV6-6
j_gene: TRBJ2-2
CDR3aa: CASRDIGYTGELFF

v_gene: TRBV7-2
j_gene: TRBJ2-7
CDR3aa: CASSRGQGTEQYF

v_gene: TRBV10-3
j_gene: TRBJ1-1
CDR3aa: CAISESTGNTEAFF

v_gene: TRBV11-2
j_gene: TRBJ2-2
CDR3aa: CASSLDPTGAVTGELFF

v_gene: TRBV3-1/TRBV3-2
j_gene: TRBJ1-3
CDR3aa: CASSQGGAGNTIYF

v_gene: TRBV19
j_gene: TRBJ1-1
CDR3aa: CASSTQGNTEAFF

v_gene: TRBV2
j_gene: TRBJ1-1
CDR3aa: CASSPQGKGNTEAFF

v_gene: TRBV24-1
j_gene: TRBJ2-1
CDR3aa: CATQLAGGTEQFF

v_gene: TRBV5-4
j_gene: TRBJ1-5
CDR3aa: CASSDGTGGFNQPQHF

v_gene: TRBV6-1
j_gene: TRBJ2-7
CDR3aa: CASSERPSQGWDNEQYF

v_gene: TRBV2
j_gene: TRBJ1-1
CDR3aa: CASSGGITEAFF

v_gene: TRBV6-1
j_gene: TRBJ1-2
CDR3aa: CASSEGNYGYTF

v_gene: TRBV12-5
j_gene: TRBJ2-1
CDR3aa: CASGSPPTANNEQFF

v_gene: TRBV5-6
j_gene: TRBJ1-2
CDR3aa: CASSLDISDGYTF

v_gene: TRBV19
j_gene: TRBJ1-2
CDR3aa: CASTGAARDGYTF

v_gene: TRBV4-2
j_gene: NA
CDR3aa: CASSPYPTGSSYEQYF

v_gene: TRBV2
j_gene: TRBJ1-1
CDR3aa: CASSRLAGVGLTEAFF

v_gene: TRBV14
j_gene: TRBJ2-7
CDR3aa: CASSQEPQGFDEQYF

v_gene: TRBV7-8
j_gene: TRBJ1-2
CDR3aa: CASSSTGTGNYGYTF

v_gene: TRBV6-2/TRBV6-3
j_gene: TRBJ2-5
CDR3aa: CASSFLLTSGGPETQYF

v_gene: TRBV18
j_gene: TRBJ1-4
CDR3aa: CASSPPGGLNEKLFF

v_gene: TRBV2
j_gene: TRBJ2-7
CDR3aa: CASTYLYPGQGDEQYF

v_gene: TRBV12-5
j_gene: TRBJ1-6
CDR3aa: CASALYGLGGYNSPLHF

v_gene: TRBV5-1
j_gene: TRBJ2-5
CDR3aa: CASSLEGSQETQYF

v_gene: TRBV9
j_gene: TRBJ2-7
CDR3aa: CASSGQGVGYEQYF

v_gene: TRBV29-1
j_gene: TRBJ1-3
CDR3aa: CSVGEASGNTIYF